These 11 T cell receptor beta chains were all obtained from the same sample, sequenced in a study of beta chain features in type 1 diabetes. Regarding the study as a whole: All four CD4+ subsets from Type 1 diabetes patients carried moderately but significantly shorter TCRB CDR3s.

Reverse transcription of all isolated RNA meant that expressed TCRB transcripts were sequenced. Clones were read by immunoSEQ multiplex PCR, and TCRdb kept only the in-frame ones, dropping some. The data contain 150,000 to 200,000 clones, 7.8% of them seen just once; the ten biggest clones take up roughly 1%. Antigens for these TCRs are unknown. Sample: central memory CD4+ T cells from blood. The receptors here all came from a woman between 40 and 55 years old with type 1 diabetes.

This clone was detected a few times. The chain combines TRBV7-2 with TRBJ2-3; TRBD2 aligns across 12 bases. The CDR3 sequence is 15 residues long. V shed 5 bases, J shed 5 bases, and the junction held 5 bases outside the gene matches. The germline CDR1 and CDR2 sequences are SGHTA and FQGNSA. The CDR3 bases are TGTGCCAGCAGCCCTACTAGCGGGGGGCAAGATACGCAGTATTTT. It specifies CASSPTSGGQDTQYF.

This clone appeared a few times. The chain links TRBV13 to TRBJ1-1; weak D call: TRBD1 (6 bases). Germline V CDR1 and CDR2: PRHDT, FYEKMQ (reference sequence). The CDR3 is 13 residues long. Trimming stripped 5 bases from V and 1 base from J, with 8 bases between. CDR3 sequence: CASSRTANTEAFF. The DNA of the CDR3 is TGTGCCAGCAGCCGGACAGCGAACACTGAAGCTTTCTTT.

The CDR3, as DNA: TGTGCCAGCAGCCAAGGCTCGGGGACAATGATCTATGGCTACACCTTC. Protein: CASSQGSGTMIYGYTF. The chain employs TRBV14 and TRBJ1-2; a possible D gene is TRBD1 (6 bases). Trimming stripped 1 base from V and 4 bases from J, with 16 bases between. The CDR3 is 16 amino acids. Germline V gene lookup returns CDR1 SGHDN and CDR2 FVKESK.

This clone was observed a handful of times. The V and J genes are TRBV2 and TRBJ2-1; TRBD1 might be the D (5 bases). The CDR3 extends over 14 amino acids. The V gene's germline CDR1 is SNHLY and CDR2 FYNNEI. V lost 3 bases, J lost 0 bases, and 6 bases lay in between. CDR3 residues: CASSDDSSYNEQFF. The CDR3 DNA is TGTGCCAGCAGTGATGACAGCTCCTACAATGAGCAGTTCTTC.

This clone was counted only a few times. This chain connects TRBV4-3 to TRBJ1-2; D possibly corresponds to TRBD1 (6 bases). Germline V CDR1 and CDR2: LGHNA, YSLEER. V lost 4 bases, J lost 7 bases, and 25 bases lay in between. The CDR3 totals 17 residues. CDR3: CASSPGAPAGEMGGYTF. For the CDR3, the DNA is TGCGCCAGCAGCCCAGGCGCCCCCGCAGGGGAGATGGGTGGCTACACCTTC.

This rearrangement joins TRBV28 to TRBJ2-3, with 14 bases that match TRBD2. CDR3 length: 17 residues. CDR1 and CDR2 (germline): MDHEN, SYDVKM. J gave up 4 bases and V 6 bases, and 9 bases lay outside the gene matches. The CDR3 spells CASSTGTSGSRSDTQYF. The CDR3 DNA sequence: TGTGCCAGCAGCACCGGGACTAGCGGGAGCAGGTCAGATACGCAGTATTTT.

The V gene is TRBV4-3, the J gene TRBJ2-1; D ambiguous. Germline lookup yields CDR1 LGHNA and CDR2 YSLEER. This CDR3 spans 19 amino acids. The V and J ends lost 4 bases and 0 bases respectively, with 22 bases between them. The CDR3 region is CASSPSTLTAHISYNEQFF. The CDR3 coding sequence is TGCGCCAGCAGCCCTTCGACTCTAACCGCCCATATCTCCTACAATGAGCAGTTCTTC.

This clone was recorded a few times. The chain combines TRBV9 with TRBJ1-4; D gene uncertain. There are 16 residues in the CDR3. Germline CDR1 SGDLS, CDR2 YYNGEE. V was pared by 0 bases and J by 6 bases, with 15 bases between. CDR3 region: CASSVGVREWDEKLFF. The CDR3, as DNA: TGTGCCAGCAGCGTAGGGGTCCGGGAATGGGATGAAAAACTGTTTTTT. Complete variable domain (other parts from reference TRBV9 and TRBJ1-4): DSGVTQTPKHLITATGQRVTLRCSPRSGDLSVYWYQQSLDQGLQFLIQYYNGEERAKGNILERFSAQQFPDLHSELNLSSLELGDSALYFCASSVGVREWDEKLFFGSGTQLSVL.

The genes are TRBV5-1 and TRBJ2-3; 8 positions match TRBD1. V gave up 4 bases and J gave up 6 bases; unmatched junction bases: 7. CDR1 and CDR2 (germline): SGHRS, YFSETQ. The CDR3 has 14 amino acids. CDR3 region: CASSMQGAGDTQYF. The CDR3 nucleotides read TGCGCCAGCAGCATGCAGGGGGCAGGTGATACGCAGTATTTT.

The CDR3 DNA is TGTGCCATCAGTTCCGGGACAGGGGCCGACGAGCAGTACTTC. Translating it yields CAISSGTGADEQYF. The rearrangement uses TRBV10-3 and TRBJ2-7, with TRBD1 matching over 10 bases. Germline trimming cut 5 bases from V and 5 bases from J; bases unmatched to any gene: 6. Germline lookup yields CDR1 ENHRY and CDR2 SYGVKD. CDR3 length: 14 residues.

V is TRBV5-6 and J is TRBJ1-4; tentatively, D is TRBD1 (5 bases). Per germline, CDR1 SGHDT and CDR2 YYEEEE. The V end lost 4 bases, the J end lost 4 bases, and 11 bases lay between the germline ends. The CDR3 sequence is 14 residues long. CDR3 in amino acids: CASSLGRGNEKLFF. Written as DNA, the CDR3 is TGTGCCAGCAGCCTGGGGCGGGGTAATGAAAAACTGTTTTTT.